These 21 T cell receptor beta chains came from one sample sequenced in a study of cytomegalovirus exposure and HLA in healthy donors. PCR primers comprised 60 Vbeta and 13 Jbeta primers. Data came from immunoSEQ multiplex PCR; TCRdb stores just in-frame clones and leaves some out. In the table there are about 59,000 clones, approximately 80% of which are singletons. The source material was PBMCs. The receptors shown here come from a human donor in good health.

The V gene is TRBV11-2, the J gene TRBJ2-3; tentative D call: TRBD1 (5 bases). This CDR3 contains 14 residues. Germline-derived CDR1 and CDR2 are SGHAT and FQNNGV. Trimming stripped 3 bases from V and 6 bases from J, with 13 bases between. CDR3 nucleotide sequence: TGTGCCAGCAGCTTTGACAGAATGGGGGATACGCAGTATTTT. Translation gives CASSFDRMGDTQYF.

This clone was picked up a small number of times. The chain couples TRBV5-1 to TRBJ1-1; D unresolved. CDR1 and CDR2 (germline): SGHRS, YFSETQ. Trimming removed 0 bases at V and 2 bases at J, with 11 bases between. The CDR3 has 15 residues. The CDR3 sequence is CASSLDGVVNTEAFF. The DNA of the CDR3 is TGCGCCAGCAGCTTGGACGGGGTGGTTAACACTGAAGCTTTCTTT.

This rearrangement joins TRBV7-2 to TRBJ1-5; D is unclear. This CDR3 is 14 amino acids long. Germline V gene data show CDR1 as SGHTA and CDR2 as FQGNSA. The V gene lost 3 bases and the J gene lost 7 bases, with 13 bases spanning the gap. The CDR3 DNA reads TGTGCCAGCAGCTTTAAGGCTGGGGAGCAGCCCCAGCATTTT. Translating it yields CASSFKAGEQPQHF.

The chain is built from TRBV4-3 and TRBJ2-5; 9 bases are shared with TRBD2. The CDR3 is 16 residues long. V lost 1 base, J lost 7 bases, and 10 bases stayed unmatched. Germline values: CDR1 LGHNA, CDR2 YSLEER. The DNA of the CDR3 is TGCGCCAGCAGCCAAGTCGTAGCGGGGGCCGGGGGGACCCAGTACTTC. This encodes CASSQVVAGAGGTQYF.

The chain recombines TRBV21-1 with TRBJ2-1; TRBD1 is the table's D call and was not checked against the DNA. TRBV21-1 is deemed a pseudogene. This CDR3 has 12 amino acids. As DNA, the CDR3 is TGTGCCAGCCGGGACACCCACAATGAGCAGTTCTTC. Translation gives CASRDTHNEQFF.

The chain uses TRBV7-2 and TRBJ2-7; TRBD2 might be the D (6 bases). The V end lost 4 bases, the J end lost 3 bases, and 16 bases lay between the germline ends. CDR3 length: 15 residues. Germline CDR1 reads SGHTA; CDR2 reads FQGNSA. The CDR3 bases are TGTGCCAGCAGCTCCTGGCGGGGAGGCAACTACGAGCAGTACTTC. Its protein product is CASSSWRGGNYEQYF.

The chain links TRBV15 to TRBJ2-5, with 7 bases identical to TRBD2. TRBJ2-7 matches the DNA end more closely, so the J call is doubtful. The germline V gene has CDR1 LNHNV and CDR2 YYDKDF (reference sequence). The CDR3 sequence is 16 residues long. CDR3 nucleotide sequence: TGTGCCACCAGCAGGACTAGGGGAAGCGGGATCGACGAGCAGTACTTC. It codes for CATSRTRGSGIDEQYF.

The rearrangement joins TRBV7-2 to TRBJ1-4; TRBD1 is a possible D gene (6 bases). This CDR3 region has 14 residues. V lost 5 bases and J 8 bases, leaving 15 bases between the germline ends. Germline V gene lookup returns CDR1 SGHTA and CDR2 FQGNSA. The CDR3 is CASSVRGAWEKLFF. The DNA for the CDR3 is TGTGCCAGCAGCGTGCGGGGGGCGTGGGAAAAACTGTTTTTT. Full variable domain (rest looked up from reference TRBV7-2 and TRBJ1-4): GAGVSQSPSNKVTEKGKDVELRCDPISGHTALYWYRQSLGQGLEFLIYFQGNSAPDKSGLPSDRFSAERTGGSVSTLTIQRTQQEDSAVYLCASSVRGAWEKLFFGSGTQLSVL.

This chain connects TRBV7-2 to TRBJ2-5; D is unclear. The length of the CDR3 is 11 residues. Germline values: CDR1 SGHTA, CDR2 FQGNSA. V lost 5 bases, J lost 2 bases, and 3 bases lay in between. CDR3 coding DNA: TGTGCCAGCAGCCCTCAAGAGACCCAGTACTTC. Protein product: CASSPQETQYF.

The chain couples TRBV19 to TRBJ1-1; D unresolved. V lost 3 bases to trimming and J lost 1 base, with 15 bases between them. Germline V CDR1 and CDR2: LNHDA, SQIVND (reference sequence). The CDR3 extends over 16 amino acids. The CDR3 nucleotides read TGTGCCAGTAGTATTATAGTTCGCAAAAGGAACACTGAAGCTTTCTTT. The encoded protein is CASSIIVRKRNTEAFF.

The rearrangement links TRBV28 to TRBJ2-7; TRBD2 matches at 9 bases. This CDR3 contains 18 residues. J gave up 3 bases and V 3 bases, and 15 bases lay outside the gene matches. The germline CDR1 and CDR2 sequences are MDHEN and SYDVKM. CDR3 nucleotides: TGTGCCAGCAGTTTTAGCCTAGCGGGAACCCTGGGCAACTACGAGCAGTACTTC. This translates into CASSFSLAGTLGNYEQYF.

CDR3 in amino acids: CASSLVAVSYEQYF. Written as DNA, the CDR3 is TGCGCCAGCAGCTTGGTCGCAGTCTCCTACGAGCAGTACTTC. V usage is TRBV5-1 and J usage is TRBJ2-7; D is ambiguous. Trimming removed 0 bases from V and 0 bases from J, with 7 bases in between. CDR1 SGHRS and CDR2 YFSETQ come from the germline V gene. The CDR3 runs to 14 residues.

V and J are TRBV7-9 and TRBJ2-1, with D hard to call. The V end lost 5 bases, the J end lost 4 bases, and 15 bases lay between the germline ends. This CDR3 has 15 residues. Per the germline V gene, CDR1 is SEHNR and CDR2 is FQNEAQ (reference sequence). CDR3 protein: CASSVGLASYNEQFF. The CDR3 DNA reads TGTGCCAGCAGCGTAGGATTGGCCTCATACAATGAGCAGTTCTTC.

The chain recombines TRBV6-1 with TRBJ2-5, with a weak D call TRBD2 (5 bases). Deletions cut 7 bases from V and 5 bases from J, with 14 bases between. Germline V gene data show CDR1 as MNHNS and CDR2 as SASEGT. This CDR3 region has 13 residues. CDR3 in amino acids: CASKRTPGETQYF. CDR3 bases: TGTGCCAGCAAGCGGACCCCTGGCGAGACCCAGTACTTC.

This chain connects TRBV14 to TRBJ2-7; no clear D gene. Germline CDR1 reads SGHDN; CDR2 reads FVKESK. The length of the CDR3 is 12 residues. V lost 1 base to trimming and J lost 3 bases, with 4 bases between them. The CDR3 region is CASSQAHYEQYF. DNA of the CDR3: TGTGCCAGCAGCCAAGCACACTACGAGCAGTACTTC.

This clone was detected only once. This sequence joins TRBV9 and TRBJ1-6; D call uncertain. The ends were cut back, 0 bases at V and 8 bases at J, with 9 bases in the middle. The length of the CDR3 is 14 residues. Germline V gene data show CDR1 as SGDLS and CDR2 as YYNGEE. The DNA of the CDR3 is TGTGCCAGCAGCGTAGGAGCGAAGGATTCACCCCTCCACTTT. It specifies CASSVGAKDSPLHF. Together with reference TRBV9 and TRBJ1-6, the CDR3 gives the full variable domain: DSGVTQTPKHLITATGQRVTLRCSPRSGDLSVYWYQQSLDQGLQFLIQYYNGEERAKGNILERFSAQQFPDLHSELNLSSLELGDSALYFCASSVGAKDSPLHFGNGTRLTVT.

The genes are TRBV11-1 and TRBJ2-6, with TRBD1 identical over 10 bases. V lost 7 bases to trimming and J lost 4 bases; unmatched junction nucleotides: 7. CDR1 and CDR2 from the germline V gene are SGHAT and FQDESV (reference sequence). This CDR3 spans 16 amino acids. In DNA, the CDR3 is TGTGCCAGCATACCAGACAGGGGGCTGGGGGCCAACGTCCTGACTTTC. As protein: CASIPDRGLGANVLTF.

This rearrangement joins TRBV28 to TRBJ1-3; D is unresolved. CDR1 is MDHEN, CDR2 SYDVKM, per germline. V was cut by 5 bases and J by 0 bases, with 11 bases left in between. The CDR3 totals 15 residues. CDR3 in DNA: TGTGCCAGCAGTCCACCTGTAGCCTCTGGAAACACCATATATTTT. Amino acids: CASSPPVASGNTIYF.

The CDR3 here is CASSKSGGPPLGEQYF. The CDR3 coding sequence is TGTGCCAGCAGCAAAAGCGGGGGCCCACCTCTGGGGGAGCAGTACTTC. The chain recombines TRBV7-2 with TRBJ2-7; 8 bases line up with TRBD2. With V trimmed by 5 bases and J by 7 bases, 16 bases remained unmatched. In germline, CDR1 is SGHTA, CDR2 FQGNSA. The CDR3 is 16 amino acids.

The chain uses TRBV14 and TRBJ1-1; D gene uncertain. Germline values: CDR1 SGHDN, CDR2 FVKESK. This CDR3 comprises 14 residues. Between the trimmed V and J ends, which lost 1 base and 1 base, there was a span of 7 bases. CDR3: CASSQVGGNTEAFF. CDR3 bases: TGTGCCAGCAGCCAAGTCGGTGGGAACACTGAAGCTTTCTTT.

J is TRBJ2-2 and V is TRBV9; D possibly corresponds to TRBD1 (5 bases). CDR1 and CDR2 (germline): SGDLS, YYNGEE. Trimming stripped 1 base from V and 10 bases from J, with 14 bases between. This CDR3 is 14 amino acids long. In DNA, the CDR3 is TGTGCCAGCAGCGTAAAAAGGGGTAGAGAGGAGCTGTTTTTT. Translated: CASSVKRGREELFF.